A single sample gave rise to the 7 T cell receptor beta chains below, sequenced in a study of T cells in localized non-small cell lung cancer. TCRdb's table, derived via immunoSEQ multiplex PCR, lists solely in-frame clones and lacks some. The sample lists 1,000 to 1,500 clones; roughly a quarter were seen once. This sample comprised lung tumor tissue, obtained before any cancer treatment. These receptors all stem from a male donor aged 60 or over with stage I lung adenocarcinoma.

This clone turned up a few times. The rearrangement joins TRBV6-8 to TRBJ2-2, with 8 positions matching TRBD1. V trimming: 10 bases; J trimming: 4 bases; junction bases outside the gene matches: 5. The CDR3 runs 13 residues. CDR1 and CDR2 (germline): MNHGY, SAAAGT. The CDR3 coding sequence is TGTGCCATGACAGGGGCCCCCACCGGGGAGCTGTTTTTT. Translating it yields CAMTGAPTGELFF.

The chain recombines TRBV19 with TRBJ2-3; 9 bases fit TRBD1. Germline CDR1 reads LNHDA; CDR2 reads SQIVND (reference sequence). The ends lost 9 bases at V and 5 bases at J; junction bases unmatched: 6. CDR3 length: 13 amino acids. DNA for the CDR3: TGTGCCAGCCGGGACAGGGCTAAAGATACGCAGTATTTT. Its protein is CASRDRAKDTQYF.

This clone qualifies as medium-sized. The chain links TRBV11-3 to TRBJ2-3, with D uncertain. Between the trimmed V and J ends, which lost 0 bases and 3 bases, there was a span of 7 bases. The CDR3 is 14 amino acids. CDR1 SGHNT and CDR2 YENEEA come from the germline V gene. This CDR3 is CASSLDFDTDTQYF. Here the CDR3 DNA reads TGTGCCAGCAGCTTAGACTTCGATACAGATACGCAGTATTTT.

The chain joins TRBV18 to TRBJ2-4; TRBD2 matches at 8 bases. V gave up 3 bases and J gave up 8 bases; unmatched junction bases: 3. The germline gives CDR1 KGHSH, CDR2 LQKENI. There are 13 residues in the CDR3. The CDR3 region has the DNA TGTGCCAGCTCACCGGGACTAGTCGACATTCAGTACTTC. This encodes CASSPGLVDIQYF.

The V call is TRBV6-8, the J call TRBJ2-7, with 8 positions matching TRBD2. The trim removed 6 bases at V and 5 bases at J, leaving 15 bases unmatched. Per the germline V gene, CDR1 is MNHGY and CDR2 is SAAAGT. The length of the CDR3 is 16 residues. For the CDR3, the DNA is TGTGCCAGCAGACCACCCGGGGGGGCCCTGGTCGACGAGCAGTACTTC. It specifies CASRPPGGALVDEQYF.

The chain joins TRBV19 to TRBJ1-1; 7 bases fit TRBD1. This CDR3 is built from 15 residues. The V and J ends lost 3 bases and 6 bases, in that order; junction bases with no gene match: 10. Germline V CDR1 and CDR2: LNHDA, SQIVND (reference sequence). CDR3 loop: CASSIRPGGYPEAFF. In nucleotides, the CDR3 is TGTGCCAGTAGTATTAGGCCAGGGGGATACCCTGAAGCTTTCTTT.

This sequence joins TRBV19 and TRBJ2-1; 9 bases agree with TRBD2. The junction had 9 bases not matched to a gene; V was cut back by 5 bases and J by 7 bases. Germline CDR1 LNHDA, CDR2 SQIVND (reference sequence). The CDR3 covers 15 residues. The CDR3 protein is CASSLASGTRNEQFF. The CDR3 bases are TGTGCCAGTAGTTTGGCTAGCGGGACGCGGAATGAGCAGTTCTTC. Supplemented by reference TRBV19 and TRBJ2-1, the full variable domain reads DGGITQSPKYLFRKEGQNVTLSCEQNLNHDAMYWYRQDPGQGLRLIYYSQIVNDFQKGDIAEGYSVSREKKESFPLTVTSAQKNPTAFYLCASSLASGTRNEQFFGPGTRLTVL.